The 5 T cell receptor beta chains below were found in one sample sequenced in a study of memory CD4+ T cells and cytomegalovirus serostatus. The sort gate was single viable CD3+CD4+CD8-CD45RO+ cells for memory CD4+ T cells. Here immunoSEQ multiplex PCR was the method, and the copy in TCRdb shows in-frame clones only, minus some. The data hold about 75,000 clones, with 75% to 85% observed a single time. Sequenced: memory CD4+ T cells from blood. Source of these receptors: an adult in good health and CMV-seropositive.

The chain has TRBV7-2 and TRBJ2-7, with 9 bases that match TRBD1. Germline CDR1 SGHTA, CDR2 FQGNSA. Trimming cost V 5 bases and J 3 bases; bases outside gene matches: 2. CDR3 size: 13 residues. The CDR3 is CASSPDRGYEQYF. The DNA of the CDR3 is TGTGCCAGCAGCCCGGACAGGGGCTACGAGCAGTACTTC.

The chain couples TRBV7-2 to TRBJ2-2; D might be TRBD2 (5 bases). V shed 5 bases and J shed 13 bases, with 20 bases lying between them. Per germline, CDR1 SGHTA and CDR2 FQGNSA. The CDR3 length is 14 residues. The CDR3 sequence is CASSMFGPGSVLFF. In DNA, the CDR3 is TGTGCCAGCAGCATGTTCGGCCCGGGGAGTGTGCTGTTTTTT.

This clone was counted only a few times. The V gene is TRBV18, the J gene TRBJ1-1, with 9 bases aligning to TRBD1. Trimming at V came to 5 bases and at J to 6 bases, leaving 10 bases not matched to a gene. There are 15 residues in the CDR3. Germline CDR1 is KGHSH and CDR2 is LQKENI. CDR3 sequence: CASSTTVGQGAEAFF. The CDR3 DNA follows: TGTGCCAGCTCAACCACGGTGGGACAGGGAGCTGAAGCTTTCTTT.

This chain uses TRBV4-2 with TRBJ1-6; tentatively, D is TRBD1 (5 bases). Trimming left V 0 bases short and J 15 bases short, with 21 bases between. The CDR3 runs to 16 residues. The germline V gene has CDR1 LGHNA and CDR2 YNFKEQ. The CDR3, as DNA: TGTGCCAGCAGCCAAGATTCGGGGAGCTCGGGACTATACCTCCACTTT. Translating it yields CASSQDSGSSGLYLHF.

The chain carries TRBV5-1 and TRBJ2-7, with 8 bases fitting TRBD1. Trimming took 0 bases from V and 3 from J; bases not matched to a gene: 2. Per the germline V gene, CDR1 is SGHRS and CDR2 is YFSETQ. The CDR3 has 14 residues. CDR3 nucleotide sequence: TGCGCCAGCAGCTTGGAGGGACAGGTCTACGAGCAGTACTTC. Translating it yields CASSLEGQVYEQYF. The full variable domain, its missing parts supplied by reference TRBV5-1 and TRBJ2-7, is KAGVTQTPRYLIKTRGQQVTLSCSPISGHRSVSWYQQTPGQGLQFLFEYFSETQRNKGNFPGRFSGRQFSNSRSEMNVSTLELGDSALYLCASSLEGQVYEQYFGPGTRLTVT.